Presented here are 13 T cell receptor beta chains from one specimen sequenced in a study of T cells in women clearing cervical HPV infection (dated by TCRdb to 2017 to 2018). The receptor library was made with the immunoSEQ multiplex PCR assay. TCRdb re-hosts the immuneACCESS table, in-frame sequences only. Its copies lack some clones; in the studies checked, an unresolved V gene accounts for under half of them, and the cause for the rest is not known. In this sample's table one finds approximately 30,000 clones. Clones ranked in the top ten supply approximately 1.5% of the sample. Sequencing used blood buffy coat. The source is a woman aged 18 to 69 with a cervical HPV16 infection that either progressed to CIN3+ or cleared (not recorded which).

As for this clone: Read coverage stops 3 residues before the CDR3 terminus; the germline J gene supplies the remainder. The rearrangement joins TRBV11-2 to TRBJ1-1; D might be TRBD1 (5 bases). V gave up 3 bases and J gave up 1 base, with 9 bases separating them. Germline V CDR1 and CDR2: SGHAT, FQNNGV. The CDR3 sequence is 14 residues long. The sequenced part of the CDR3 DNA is TGTGCCAGCAGCTTGGACATTTGGAACACTGAA. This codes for CASSLDIWNTE. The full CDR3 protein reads CASSLDIWNTEAFF.

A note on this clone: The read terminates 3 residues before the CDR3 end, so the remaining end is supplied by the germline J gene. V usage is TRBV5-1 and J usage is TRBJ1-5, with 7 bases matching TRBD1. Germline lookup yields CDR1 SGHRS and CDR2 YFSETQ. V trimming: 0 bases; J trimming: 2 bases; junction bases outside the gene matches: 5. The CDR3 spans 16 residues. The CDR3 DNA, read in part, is TGCGCCAGCAGCTTGGATACAGGGGACGGCAATCAGCCC. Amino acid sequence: CASSLDTGDGNQP. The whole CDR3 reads CASSLDTGDGNQPQHF.

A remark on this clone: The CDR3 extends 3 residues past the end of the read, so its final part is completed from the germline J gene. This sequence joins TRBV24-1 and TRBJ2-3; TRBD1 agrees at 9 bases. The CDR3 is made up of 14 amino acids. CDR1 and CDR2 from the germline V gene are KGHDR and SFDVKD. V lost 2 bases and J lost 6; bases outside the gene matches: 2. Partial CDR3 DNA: TGTGCCACCAGTGATTCACAGGGGGCCGATACG. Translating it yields CATSDSQGADT. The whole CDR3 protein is CATSDSQGADTQYF.

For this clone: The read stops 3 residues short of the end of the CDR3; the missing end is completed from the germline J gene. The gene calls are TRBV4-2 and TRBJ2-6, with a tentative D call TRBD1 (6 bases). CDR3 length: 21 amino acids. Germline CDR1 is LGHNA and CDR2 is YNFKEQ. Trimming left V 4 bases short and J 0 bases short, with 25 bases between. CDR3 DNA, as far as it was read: TGTGCCAGCAGCCCCTCCTCAGGTACAGGGCGCCTCCGCTCTGGGGCCAACGTC. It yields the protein CASSPSSGTGRLRSGANV. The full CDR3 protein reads CASSPSSGTGRLRSGANVLTF.

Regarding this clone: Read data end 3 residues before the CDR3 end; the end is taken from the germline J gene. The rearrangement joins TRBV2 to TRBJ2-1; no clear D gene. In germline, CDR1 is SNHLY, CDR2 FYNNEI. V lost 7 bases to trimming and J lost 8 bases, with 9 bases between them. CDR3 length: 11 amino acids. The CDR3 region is CASTKGYEQFF. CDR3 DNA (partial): TGTGCCAGCACTAAAGGGTATGAG.

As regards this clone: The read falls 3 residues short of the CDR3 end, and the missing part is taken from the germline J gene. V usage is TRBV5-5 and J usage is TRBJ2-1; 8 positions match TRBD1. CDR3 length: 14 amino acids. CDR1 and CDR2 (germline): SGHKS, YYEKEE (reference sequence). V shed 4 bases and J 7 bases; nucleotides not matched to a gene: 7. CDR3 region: CASSQYRTGNEQFF. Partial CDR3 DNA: TGTGCCAGCAGCCAGTACAGGACAGGGAATGAG. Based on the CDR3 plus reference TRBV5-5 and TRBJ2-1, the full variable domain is DAGVTQSPTHLIKTRGQQVTLRCSPISGHKSVSWYQQVLGQGPQFIFQYYEKEERGRGNFPDRFSARQFPNYSSELNVNALLLGDSALYLCASSQYRTGNEQFFGPGTRLTVL.

The chain's CDR3 is CASSGPGQGAYEQFF. CDR3 DNA (partial): TGTGCCAGTAGTGGACCGGGACAGGGGGCATATGAG. V usage is TRBV19 and J usage is TRBJ2-1; 12 bases fit TRBD1. The CDR3 goes on 3 residues after the read ends, and that part is filled in from the germline J gene. Germline V gene sequence: CDR1 LNHDA, CDR2 SQIVND (reference sequence). The J segment lost 8 bases and the V segment lost 5 bases, leaving 7 bases of the junction unmatched. CDR3 length: 15 amino acids.

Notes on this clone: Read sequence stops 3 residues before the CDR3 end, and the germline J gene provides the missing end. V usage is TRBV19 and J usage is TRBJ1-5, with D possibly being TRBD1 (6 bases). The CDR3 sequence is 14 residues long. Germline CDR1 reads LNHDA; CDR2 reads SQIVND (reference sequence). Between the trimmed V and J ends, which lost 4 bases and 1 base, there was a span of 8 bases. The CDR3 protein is CASSTQGSNQPQHF. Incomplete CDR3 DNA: TGTGCCAGTAGTACACAGGGAAGCAATCAGCCC.

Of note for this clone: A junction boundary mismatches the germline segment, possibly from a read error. The DNA read from the CDR3 is TGCGCCAGCAGCTTCAGTCGGGGGGGAAACTCTGGAAACACT. Protein product: CASSFSRGGNSGNT. The entire CDR3 protein reads CASSFSRGGNSGNTIYF. The chain carries TRBV5-1 and TRBJ1-3; D perhaps matches TRBD1 (5 bases). The CDR3 is cut off 3 residues early in the read; its end comes from the germline J gene. Per the germline V gene, CDR1 is SGHRS and CDR2 is YFSETQ. CDR3 length: 17 amino acids.

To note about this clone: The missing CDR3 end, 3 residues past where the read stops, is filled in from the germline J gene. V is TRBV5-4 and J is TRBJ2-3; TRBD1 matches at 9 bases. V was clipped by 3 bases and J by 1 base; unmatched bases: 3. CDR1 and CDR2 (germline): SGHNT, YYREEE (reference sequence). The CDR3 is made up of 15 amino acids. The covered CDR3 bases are TGTGCCAGCAGCTCTTGGACAGGGGGCACAGATACG. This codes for CASSSWTGGTDT. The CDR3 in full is CASSSWTGGTDTQYF.

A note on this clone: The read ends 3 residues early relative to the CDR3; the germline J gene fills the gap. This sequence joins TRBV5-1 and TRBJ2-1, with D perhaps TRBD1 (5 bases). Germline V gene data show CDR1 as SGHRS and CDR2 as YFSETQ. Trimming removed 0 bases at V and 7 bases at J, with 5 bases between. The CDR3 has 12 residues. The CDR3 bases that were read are TGCGCCAGCAGCTTGGAGGGGAATGAG. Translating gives CASSLEGNE. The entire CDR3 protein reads CASSLEGNEQFF.

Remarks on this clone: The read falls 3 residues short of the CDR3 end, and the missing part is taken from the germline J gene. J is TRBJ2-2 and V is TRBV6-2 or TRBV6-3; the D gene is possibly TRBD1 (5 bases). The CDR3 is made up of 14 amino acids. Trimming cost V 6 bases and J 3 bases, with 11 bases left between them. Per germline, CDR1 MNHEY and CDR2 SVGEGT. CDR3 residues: CASRGVWDTGELFF. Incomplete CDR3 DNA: TGTGCCAGCAGAGGGGTGTGGGACACCGGGGAG.

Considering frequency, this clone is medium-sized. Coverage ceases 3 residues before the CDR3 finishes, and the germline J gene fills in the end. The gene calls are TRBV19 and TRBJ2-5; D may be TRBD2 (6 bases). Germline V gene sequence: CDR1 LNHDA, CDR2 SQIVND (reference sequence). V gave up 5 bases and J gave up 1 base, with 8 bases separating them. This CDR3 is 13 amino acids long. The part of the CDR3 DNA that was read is TGTGCCAGTAGTGCGGGATCCCAAGAGACC. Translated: CASSAGSQET. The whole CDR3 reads CASSAGSQETQYF.